The entry below gives a single T cell receptor beta chain sequence along with its context. Its target is not known. The CDR3 length is 13 residues. The germline CDR1 and CDR2 sequences are MDHEN and SYDVKM. V lost 3 bases and J 5 bases, leaving 10 bases between the germline ends. These data come from a study of T cell responses to AZD1222 COVID-19 vaccine. Study-wide context: The study pooled second doses at about 4 or about 12 weeks.

General observations from the study: White British people made up most donors, females outnumbered males, and clonal diversity was possibly underestimated. Repertoire sampling was restricted to post-peak T cell response timepoints.

Repertoires were generated with immunoSEQ multiplex PCR, while TCRdb's copy carries only in-frame clones and drops some. The data hold fewer than 200,000 clones, with 85% to 95% observed a single time. The chain couples TRBV28 to TRBJ1-2; perhaps TRBD1 as D (6 bases). The sequence derives from an adult in good health. The material was peripheral blood, obtained on day 0 of AZD1222 vaccination. This CDR3 is CASSLGAGYGYTF. CDR3 DNA sequence: TGTGCCAGCAGTTTGGGGGCAGGATATGGCTACACCTTC.